These T cell receptor beta chains were read from a single sample in a study of cytomegalovirus exposure and HLA in healthy donors. The protocol was immunoSEQ multiplex PCR, while the TCRdb copy is restricted to in-frame clones and leaves out a portion. This sample has around 170,000 clones, with 65% to 85% found just once. The source material was PBMCs. These receptors originate from a man between 60 and 75 years old in good health and CMV-seronegative. Both conserved end residues are part of each CDR3. D genes are given only for firm matches. The listing skips clone size in some rows; elsewhere it reads once, few, many or a size class.

>TRBJ2-2|-|-|TRBV5-6
CASSPGTANTGELFF
TGTGCCAGCAGCCCCGGCACAGCGAACACCGGGGAGCTGTTTTTT
>TRBJ1-1|-|-|TRBV6-5
CASSLRGRGPVAFF
TGTGCCAGCAGTTTACGAGGCAGGGGCCCCGTGGCTTTCTTT
>TRBJ2-7|few|TRBD2|TRBV28
CASSLWELAGGPGEQYF
TGTGCCAGCAGTTTATGGGAGCTAGCGGGAGGGCCGGGCGAGCAGTACTTC
>TRBJ1-2|few|-|TRBV11-3
CASSLGQYGYTF
TGTGCCAGCAGCTTAGGCCAGTATGGCTACACCTTC
>TRBJ2-1|-|-|TRBV9
CASSVVAGTSSYNEQFF
TGTGCCAGCAGCGTAGTCGCAGGGACAAGCTCCTACAATGAGCAGTTCTTC
>TRBJ2-1|-|TRBD1|TRBV10-3
CAIWAGTGDNEQFF
TGTGCCATCTGGGCCGGGACAGGTGACAATGAGCAGTTCTTC
>TRBJ2-3|-|TRBD1|TRBV25-1
CASSGPRGWADTQYF
TGTGCCAGCAGTGGACCCAGGGGGTGGGCAGATACGCAGTATTTT
>TRBJ1-2|-|TRBD1|TRBV27
CASTSLGTGMGINYGYTF
TGTGCCAGCACTTCCCTCGGGACAGGGATGGGAATTAACTATGGCTACACCTTC
>TRBJ1-1|few|-|TRBV28
CASSLLGGDTEAFF
TGTGCCAGCAGTTTATTGGGAGGGGACACTGAAGCTTTCTTT
>TRBJ2-1|-|TRBD2|TRBV12-5
CASGLGLAGGNEQFF
TGTGCTAGTGGTTTGGGGCTAGCGGGAGGCAATGAGCAGTTCTTC
>TRBJ2-3|-|-|TRBV6-1
CASSEMGELSDTQYF
TGTGCCAGCAGTGAAATGGGAGAGCTCTCGGATACGCAGTATTTT
>TRBJ2-6|-|TRBD1|TRBV18
CASSLGQASSGANVLTF
TGTGCCAGCTCACTCGGACAGGCCAGCTCTGGGGCCAACGTCCTGACTTTC
>TRBJ2-7|-|-|TRBV6-1
CASSGMRRYEQYF
TGTGCCAGCAGTGGGATGCGGCGGTACGAGCAGTACTTC
>TRBJ1-1|-|-|TRBV14
CASSRTVNTEAFF
TGTGCCAGCAGCCGGACTGTAAACACTGAAGCTTTCTTT
>TRBJ2-5|-|TRBD1|TRBV6-6
CASNRGGQETQYF
TGTGCCAGCAACAGGGGCGGGCAAGAGACCCAGTACTTC
>TRBJ1-4|-|TRBD1|TRBV4-1
CASSQDGTEAGEKLFF
TGCGCCAGCAGCCAAGACGGGACAGAGGCGGGTGAAAAACTGTTTTTT
>TRBJ2-7|-|-|TRBV19
CASRVISQYYEQYF
TGTGCCAGTAGGGTCATATCGCAGTACTACGAGCAGTACTTC
>TRBJ1-2|-|-|TRBV11-2
CASSFLGRGDGTYGYTF
TGTGCCAGCAGCTTCCTCGGGCGGGGCGACGGTACCTATGGCTACACCTTC
>TRBJ2-1|-|-|TRBV29-1
CSVSTRGAPNNEQFF
TGCAGCGTCTCCACTCGAGGCGCACCTAACAATGAGCAGTTCTTC